These 17 T cell receptor beta chains were all obtained from the same sample, sequenced in a study of blood T cell repertoires in COVID-19. The assay was immunoSEQ multiplex PCR, and TCRdb's table has in-frame clones only and misses some. Of hundreds of thousands of clones listed, about 83% are singletons. Sequencing used peripheral blood. The receptors here all came from a woman aged 50 to 65 with acute or convalescent COVID-19.

This clone has only one observation. This CDR3 reads CASSKGERGQASTDTQYF. CDR3 nucleotide sequence: TGTGCCAGCAGCAAAGGGGAAAGAGGACAGGCTAGCACAGATACGCAGTATTTT. V is TRBV21-1 and J is TRBJ2-3; the D call TRBD1 from the table was never checked on the DNA. TRBV21-1 is described as a pseudogene. The CDR3 runs to 18 residues.

The chain joins TRBV5-4 to TRBJ2-3; possible D gene TRBD2, 5 bases. The CDR3 spans 15 residues. Trimming left V 2 bases short and J 3 bases short, with 13 bases between. CDR1 and CDR2 from the germline V gene are SGHNT and YYREEE (reference sequence). CDR3 residues: CASSLKLALTDTQYF. Written as DNA, the CDR3 is TGTGCCAGCAGCTTAAAGTTAGCGCTGACAGATACGCAGTATTTT.

The rearrangement joins TRBV7-8 to TRBJ2-7; perhaps TRBD2 as D (6 bases). V lost 6 bases and J lost 0, with 12 bases in between. The germline gives CDR1 SGHVS, CDR2 FQNEAQ. The CDR3 covers 14 residues. CDR3 loop: CASRTLSGSYEQYF. In DNA form, the CDR3 reads TGTGCCAGCAGAACCCTTAGCGGCTCCTACGAGCAGTACTTC.

The chain links TRBV28 to TRBJ2-7; 8 nucleotides agree with TRBD1. The CDR3 is 16 amino acids. The V segment lost 5 bases and the J segment 1 base; nucleotides outside the gene matches: 10. Looked up from germline, CDR1 is MDHEN and CDR2 is SYDVKM. The CDR3 DNA reads TGTGCCAGCAGTAGCGCCGGGACAGGAGGTTCCTACGAGCAGTACTTC. This gives the protein CASSSAGTGGSYEQYF.

V and J are TRBV6-5 and TRBJ2-7, with TRBD1 identical over 8 bases. Germline V gene data show CDR1 as MNHEY and CDR2 as SVGAGI. The CDR3 has 16 amino acids. The V gene end was trimmed by 0 bases and the J gene end by 4 bases; junction bases not matched to a gene: 8. The DNA of the CDR3 is TGTGCCAGCAGTTACTCCGGGACAGGCACGGGATACGAGCAGTACTTC. Its translation: CASSYSGTGTGYEQYF.

This clone was counted a single time. The rearrangement joins TRBV18 to TRBJ2-1; possible D gene TRBD2, 5 bases. The germline V gene encodes CDR1 KGHSH and CDR2 LQKENI. Between the trimmed V and J ends, which lost 6 bases and 2 bases, there was a span of 14 bases. The CDR3 consists of 15 residues. The CDR3: CASSSQAGTYNEQFF. The CDR3 nucleotides are TGTGCCAGCTCCTCCCAGGCCGGGACCTACAATGAGCAGTTCTTC.

V is TRBV20-1 and J is TRBJ1-3, with D perhaps TRBD1 (5 bases). Deletions cut 3 bases from V and 2 bases from J, with 11 bases between. Germline V gene lookup returns CDR1 DFQATT and CDR2 SNEGSKA (reference sequence). The CDR3 totals 14 residues. The CDR3 nucleotides read TGCAGTGCTAGTGGGGGGGAGGCTGGAAACACCATATATTTT. As protein: CSASGGEAGNTIYF.

The CDR3: CASSLTGGHYGYTF. The CDR3, as DNA: TGTGCCAGCAGTTTAACAGGGGGCCACTATGGCTACACCTTC. This chain connects TRBV27 to TRBJ1-2, with 9 bases matching TRBD1. CDR3 length: 14 amino acids. The V and J ends lost 2 bases and 3 bases, in that order; junction bases with no gene match: 1. Germline CDR1 and CDR2: MNHEY and SMNVEV (reference sequence).

The gene calls are TRBV6-5 and TRBJ1-4, with a possible D match to TRBD1 (6 bases). The CDR3 spans 14 residues. V dropped 4 bases and J dropped 8 bases, with 14 bases sitting between them. From germline, CDR1 is MNHEY and CDR2 SVGAGI. Here the CDR3 reads CASSFVQGDEKLFF. Written as DNA, the CDR3 is TGTGCCAGCAGTTTCGTACAGGGTGACGAAAAACTGTTTTTT.

This rearrangement joins TRBV4-2 to TRBJ1-1; D gene uncertain. CDR1 is LGHNA, CDR2 YNFKEQ, per germline. This CDR3 spans 14 amino acids. V was shortened by 0 bases and J by 5 bases, with 10 bases between the two germline ends. CDR3 region: CASSQDRSLTEAFF. CDR3 DNA: TGTGCCAGCAGCCAAGACAGGTCTCTGACTGAAGCTTTCTTT.

This chain joins TRBV7-9 and TRBJ2-5; TRBD1 aligns across 7 bases. Unmatched junction bases numbered 3, after V lost 1 base and J lost 4 bases. Looked up from germline, CDR1 is SEHNR and CDR2 is FQNEAQ (reference sequence). This CDR3 is 14 amino acids long. The chain's CDR3 is CASSLGGGIETQYF. CDR3 nucleotide sequence: TGTGCCAGCAGCTTAGGAGGGGGCATAGAGACCCAGTACTTC.

This chain links TRBV19 with TRBJ2-2; 9 bases fit TRBD1. Per germline, CDR1 LNHDA and CDR2 SQIVND (reference sequence). This CDR3 contains 13 residues. Unmatched junction bases numbered 7, after V lost 11 bases and J lost 6 bases. CDR3: CAAGTGRAGELFF. The CDR3, as DNA: TGTGCCGCCGGGACAGGGCGAGCCGGGGAGCTGTTTTTT. Combining the CDR3 with reference TRBV19 and TRBJ2-2 gives the whole variable domain DGGITQSPKYLFRKEGQNVTLSCEQNLNHDAMYWYRQDPGQGLRLIYYSQIVNDFQKGDIAEGYSVSREKKESFPLTVTSAQKNPTAFYLCAAGTGRAGELFFGEGSRLTVL.

The rearrangement joins TRBV3-1 (or the pseudogene TRBV3-2) to TRBJ1-2; D gene unclear. Trimming cost V 0 bases and J 7 bases, with 9 bases left between them. CDR3 length equals 13 residues. CDR1 is LGHDT, CDR2 YNNKEL, per germline (reference sequence). The CDR3 DNA sequence: TGTGCCAGCAGCCAAGATCGCCCCGGTGGCTACACCTTC. Translation gives CASSQDRPGGYTF.

This clone was observed once. This chain links TRBV19 with TRBJ2-7; 8 bases match TRBD1. The CDR3 consists of 14 residues. Germline V gene data show CDR1 as LNHDA and CDR2 as SQIVND (reference sequence). V gave up 3 bases and J gave up 6 bases; unmatched junction bases: 7. Here the CDR3 DNA reads TGTGCCAGTAGTATTCGTGGACAGGGCAGCGAGCAGTACTTC. Its translation: CASSIRGQGSEQYF. Supplemented by reference TRBV19 and TRBJ2-7, the full variable domain reads DGGITQSPKYLFRKEGQNVTLSCEQNLNHDAMYWYRQDPGQGLRLIYYSQIVNDFQKGDIAEGYSVSREKKESFPLTVTSAQKNPTAFYLCASSIRGQGSEQYFGPGTRLTVT.

V is TRBV9 and J is TRBJ2-1; 7 positions agree with TRBD2. CDR1 is SGDLS and CDR2 is YYNGEE in the germline V gene. The CDR3 length is 14 residues. After removal of 4 bases from V and 9 bases from J, the junction contained 10 bases not matched to a gene. The CDR3 is CASSQSGIRVEQFF. DNA of the CDR3: TGTGCCAGCAGCCAGAGCGGGATTCGGGTTGAGCAGTTCTTC.

This sequence joins TRBV19 and TRBJ2-6; tentative D call: TRBD2 (6 bases). CDR1 LNHDA and CDR2 SQIVND come from the germline V gene (reference sequence). Trimming took 5 bases from V and 4 from J, leaving 15 bases between them. The CDR3 is 16 residues long. CDR3 amino acids: CASSAASVAGANVLTF. Here the CDR3 DNA reads TGTGCCAGTAGTGCGGCTAGCGTAGCAGGGGCCAACGTCCTGACTTTC.

This chain joins TRBV18 and TRBJ2-3; D might be TRBD1 (5 bases). Between the trimmed V and J ends, which lost 6 bases and 2 bases, there was a span of 15 bases. The V gene's germline CDR1 is KGHSH and CDR2 LQKENI. The CDR3 contains 15 residues. CDR3 region: CASSPTAGHTDTQYF. Here the CDR3 DNA reads TGTGCCAGCTCCCCTACAGCCGGACACACAGATACGCAGTATTTT.